This entry lists 2 T cell receptor beta chains sequenced from one sample in a study of blood T cell repertoires in COVID-19 (dated by TCRdb to 2018 to 2021). The protocol used for the library was the immunoSEQ multiplex PCR assay. This is the immuneACCESS table as TCRdb keeps it, with only in-frame sequences that have V and J called. A part of the clones is gone; compared with another copy, unresolved V genes explain less than half, and the rest is unexplained. This sample is represented by approximately 150,000 clones; 84% of them were singletons. Jointly, the top ten make up approximately 18% of the sample. The sample comprised peripheral blood. The source of these receptors is a woman of 80 years or more with acute or convalescent COVID-19.

The V call is TRBV14, the J call TRBJ2-7, with D perhaps TRBD2 (6 bases). The V end lost 4 bases, the J end lost 10 bases, and 17 bases lay between the germline ends. CDR1 is SGHDN, CDR2 FVKESK, per germline. The CDR3 covers 13 residues. CDR3 amino acids: CASSLSRDSEQYF. The CDR3 DNA reads TGTGCCAGCAGCCTTAGCCGGGACTCGGAACAGTACTTC.

The chain joins TRBV11-1 to TRBJ2-3; 11 nucleotides agree with TRBD2. This CDR3 region has 16 residues. CDR1 and CDR2 (germline): SGHAT, FQDESV (reference sequence). The trim removed 5 bases at V and 2 bases at J, leaving 6 bases unmatched. The CDR3 protein is CASSATSGGFTDTQYF. The CDR3, as DNA: TGTGCCAGCAGCGCCACTAGCGGGGGATTCACAGATACGCAGTATTTT. Using reference TRBV11-1 and TRBJ2-3 for the parts outside the CDR3, the full variable domain is EAEVAQSPRYKITEKSQAVAFWCDPISGHATLYWYRQILGQGPELLVQFQDESVVDDSQLPKDRFSAERLKGVDSTLKIQPAELGDSAMYLCASSATSGGFTDTQYFGPGTRLTVL.